This T cell receptor (beta chain) emerged from a study of blood T cell repertoires in COVID-19. Produced via immunoSEQ multiplex PCR; TCRdb's table is partial and in-frame only. The sample records roughly 120,000 clones, about 81% being singletons. The CDR3 is made up of 14 amino acids. The trim removed 8 bases at V and 3 bases at J, leaving 6 bases unmatched. The germline CDR1 and CDR2 sequences are MDHEN and SYDVKM. Sequencing was performed on peripheral blood. The sequence came from a man aged 65-85 years with acute or convalescent COVID-19. The chain combines TRBV28 with TRBJ1-1, with 10 bases identical to TRBD1. The CDR3 DNA is TGTGCCAGCCGGGACAGGGGAGGGCACACTGAAGCTTTCTTT. Protein: CASRDRGGHTEAFF.